The clone carrying this T cell receptor beta chain was picked up a small number of times. The sample originates from a study of Graves' ophthalmopathy and Graves' hyperthyroidism. Investigators amplified TCR beta CDR3 regions from RNA transcripts. In the first round, RT-PCR was carried out with HTBI primers, and a multiplex PCR formed the second round. TCRdb itself ran the multiplex PCR reads through MiXCR, one entry per CDR3 protein. The table records about 740,000 distinct CDR3 sequences, roughly 40% of them present only once. Clinical symptoms, serum thyroxine, TRAb, thyroid ultrasound and orbital computed tomography were relied on for diagnosis. Sample: peripheral blood. This TCR came from an adult man with Graves' ophthalmopathy.

The CDR3 protein is CASSVPGQPSGANVLTF. Here the CDR3 DNA reads TGTGCCAGCAGCGTCCCGGGACAGCCCTCTGGGGCCAACGTCCTGACTTTC. This rearrangement joins TRBV7-2 to TRBJ2-6, with 7 bases identical to TRBD1. CDR1 is SGHTA, CDR2 FQGNSA, per germline. The CDR3 covers 17 residues. V shed 5 bases and J 0 bases; nucleotides not matched to a gene: 7.